This T cell receptor (beta chain) was found in a study of cytomegalovirus exposure and HLA in healthy donors. General study results and limits: What a later analysis reportedly showed was that an Asian-associated ancestry cluster had fewer N-insertions than the approximately 670-donor mean.

Regarding this clone: Its antigen is unknown.

The PCR made use of 60 Vbeta and 13 Jbeta primers. Generated by immunoSEQ multiplex PCR, the TCRdb table keeps only in-frame clones and is missing some. The table includes around 92,000 clones, more than 65% detected once. CDR3 length: 14 residues. V lost 4 bases to trimming and J lost 5 bases; unmatched junction nucleotides: 8. CDR1 is SGHRS, CDR2 YFSETQ, per germline. This clonotype was sampled from a human donor in good health. The sequencing input was PBMCs. V and J are TRBV5-1 and TRBJ2-7, with 8 bases identical to TRBD1. CDR3 nucleotide sequence: TGCGCCAGCAGCCACGGACAGGGCTCTGACGAGCAGTACTTC. Encoded protein: CASSHGQGSDEQYF. The whole variable domain, remainder taken from reference TRBV5-1 and TRBJ2-7, is KAGVTQTPRYLIKTRGQQVTLSCSPISGHRSVSWYQQTPGQGLQFLFEYFSETQRNKGNFPGRFSGRQFSNSRSEMNVSTLELGDSALYLCASSHGQGSDEQYFGPGTRLTVT.